This TCR beta chain was obtained from a study of T cell responses to AZD1222 COVID-19 vaccine. Study-wide findings and caveats: Females outnumbered males among donors, who were mostly white British; clonal diversity was possibly underestimated. It was only a handful of AZD1222 recipients who were seropositive at baseline. Nearly half of unique spike-specific TCRs reportedly avoided B.1.351 and B.1.1.7 mutated regions.

The CDR3 is made up of 14 amino acids. Deletions cut 6 bases from V and 7 bases from J, with 18 bases between. Looked up from germline, CDR1 is MNHEY and CDR2 is SVGAGI. Concerning this clone itself: Its specificity is unknown.

Profiling relied on immunoSEQ multiplex PCR, and the TCRdb table lists in-frame clones only, not all of them. Of some 69,000 clones listed, around 80% were seen once; the top ten hold about 14%. It was second doses at about 4 or about 12 weeks that were pooled. The sample here was peripheral blood, taken 28 days after the second AZD1222 dose. The V and J genes are TRBV6-5 and TRBJ1-2; D remains ambiguous. The clonotype was recovered from an adult who received the AZD1222 COVID-19 vaccine. Here the CDR3 DNA reads TGTGCCAGCAGCGCGCTTTGGGCGGAGGGTGGCTACACCTTC. This gives the protein CASSALWAEGGYTF.